The next 2 T cell receptor beta chains were all read from a single sample in a study of shared clonotypes between healthy human individuals (dated by TCRdb to about 2020). The library was obtained by the immunoSEQ multiplex PCR assay. In its TCRdb copy, this immuneACCESS table keeps in-frame sequences only and misses some clones. Where compared with another copy, unresolved V genes explain less than half of these, and the others have no known cause. Here the sample has roughly 2 million clones; over 85% occur a single time. The ten largest clones take up more than 0.1% of the sample. The specimen was naive CD4+ T cells sorted from blood. Reading the label with the study, this specimen's cell subset or site is: CD45RA+ positively selected. These receptors came from a man younger than 35 in good health.

This chain's CDR3 is CASSDRVEPGATQYF. CDR3 bases: TGTGCCAGCAGTGACAGGGTCGAGCCAGGGGCGACCCAGTACTTC. The V call is TRBV25-1, the J call TRBJ2-5; D might be TRBD1 (6 bases). V was shortened by 3 bases and J by 7 bases, with 18 bases between the two germline ends. Germline assignment: CDR1 MGHDK and CDR2 SYGVNS. CDR3 size: 15 residues.

The count of this clone is one. V is TRBV9 and J is TRBJ2-1; no clear D gene. This CDR3 has 12 residues. Trimming stripped 4 bases from V and 7 bases from J, with 9 bases between. Germline V CDR1 and CDR2: SGDLS, YYNGEE. Written as DNA, the CDR3 is TGTGCCAGCAGCTTAGTGGGAAATGAGCAGTTCTTC. Translation gives CASSLVGNEQFF.